The 18 T cell receptor beta chains listed next were all sequenced from one sample in a study of shared clonotypes between healthy human individuals. Some clones are missing from TCRdb's copy, which holds only in-frame ones; the method was immunoSEQ multiplex PCR. The sample lists hundreds of thousands of clones; around 95% were seen once. Terminally differentiated effector memory CD45RA+ cells were excluded by CCR7 positive selection of CD45RO-negative cells. Sequencing input: naive CD8+ T cells sorted from blood. These receptor sequences come from a woman aged 25 to 39 in good health.

The chain has TRBV7-2 and TRBJ2-7, with 11 bases aligning to TRBD2. CDR1 is SGHTA and CDR2 is FQGNSA in the germline V gene. V shed 2 bases, J shed 2 bases, and the junction held 8 bases outside the gene matches. This CDR3 is built from 17 residues. Here the CDR3 reads CASSLPLAGGNPYEQYF. The CDR3 bases are TGTGCCAGCAGCTTACCGCTAGCGGGAGGCAACCCCTACGAGCAGTACTTC.

V is TRBV28 and J is TRBJ1-2, with D tentatively TRBD1 (5 bases). Deletions cut 6 bases from V and 7 bases from J, with 15 bases between. The CDR3 is made up of 13 amino acids. Per the germline V gene, CDR1 is MDHEN and CDR2 is SYDVKM. For the CDR3, the DNA is TGTGCCAGCAGCCACAACAGTAGGGGTGGCTACACCTTC. Translated, it gives CASSHNSRGGYTF.

The chain is built from TRBV11-2 and TRBJ2-5; TRBD2 aligns across 8 bases. Germline lookup yields CDR1 SGHAT and CDR2 FQNNGV. V was clipped by 6 bases and J by 1 base; unmatched bases: 7. The CDR3 is 15 residues long. CDR3 bases: TGTGCCAGCAGTACCGGGACTAGAAGCCAAGAGACCCAGTACTTC. This codes for CASSTGTRSQETQYF.

The rearrangement joins TRBV19 to TRBJ1-1, with D tentatively TRBD1 (5 bases). Trimming stripped 11 bases from V and 4 bases from J, with 17 bases between. Germline V gene lookup returns CDR1 LNHDA and CDR2 SQIVND (reference sequence). The CDR3 spans 13 residues. CDR3 region: CASQLGDSTEAFF. As DNA, the CDR3 is TGTGCCTCCCAGCTGGGGGATTCCACTGAAGCTTTCTTT.

The J gene is TRBJ1-4, the V gene TRBV7-8; TRBD1 matches at 8 bases. Germline V gene data show CDR1 as SGHVS and CDR2 as FQNEAQ. The CDR3 extends over 16 amino acids. Germline trimming cut 5 bases from V and 8 bases from J; bases unmatched to any gene: 13. As DNA, the CDR3 is TGTGCCAGCAGCGCCGGGACAGGATTTACAAAGGAAAAACTGTTTTTT. This codes for CASSAGTGFTKEKLFF.

The rearrangement joins TRBV29-1 to TRBJ2-7, with 7 bases matching TRBD2. With 3 bases clipped from V and 2 bases from J, the junction kept 10 bases outside the gene matches. The CDR3 extends over 15 amino acids. Germline V lookup: CDR1 SQVTM, CDR2 ANQGSEA. The CDR3 region has the DNA TGCAGCGTTGAGGGAGGGTTTGGTGGGGCCTACGAGCAGTACTTC. Translation: CSVEGGFGGAYEQYF.

The chain is built from TRBV7-8 and TRBJ1-2; 7 bases match TRBD1. This CDR3 region has 12 residues. Per the germline V gene, CDR1 is SGHVS and CDR2 is FQNEAQ. V lost 1 base and J lost 7; bases outside the gene matches: 0. CDR3 bases: TGTGCCAGCAGCTTAGGGGACAGTGGCTACACCTTC. It encodes CASSLGDSGYTF.

The gene calls are TRBV28 and TRBJ2-7; TRBD1 matches 8 bases. Losses at the gene ends were 4 bases for V and 2 bases for J; bases not matched to a gene: 16. The germline CDR1 and CDR2 sequences are MDHEN and SYDVKM. The CDR3 runs to 18 residues. The CDR3 region has the DNA TGTGCCAGCAGTTCCGGGACAGGAATCCCTCTCATCCCCTACGAGCAGTACTTC. It translates to CASSSGTGIPLIPYEQYF.

V gene TRBV4-1 combines with J gene TRBJ2-5, with 7 bases that match TRBD2. Germline values: CDR1 MGHRA, CDR2 YSYEKL. The V segment lost 3 bases and the J segment 9 bases; nucleotides outside the gene matches: 10. The CDR3 covers 14 residues. DNA for the CDR3: TGCGCCAGCAGCCAGGGACTATTGGGGAGCTCCCAGTACTTC. Its protein product is CASSQGLLGSSQYF.

This chain uses TRBV2 with TRBJ2-7, with TRBD2 as a possible D gene (6 bases). V was shortened by 8 bases and J by 4 bases, with 24 bases between the two germline ends. Germline CDR1 is SNHLY and CDR2 is FYNNEI. This CDR3 contains 16 residues. CDR3 in amino acids: CASPPEEGFRFYEQYF. Here the CDR3 DNA reads TGTGCCAGCCCTCCGGAGGAGGGATTTCGATTTTACGAGCAGTACTTC. Full variable domain (remainder filled in from reference TRBV2 and TRBJ2-7): EPEVTQTPSHQVTQMGQEVILRCVPISNHLYFYWYRQILGQKVEFLVSFYNNEISEKSEIFDDQFSVERPDGSNFTLKIRSTKLEDSAMYFCASPPEEGFRFYEQYFGPGTRLTVT.

V is TRBV5-6 and J is TRBJ2-2; D tentatively reads TRBD1 or TRBD2 (5 bases each). Germline V gene data show CDR1 as SGHDT and CDR2 as YYEEEE. V was trimmed by 7 bases and J by 5 bases, leaving 12 bases between them. This CDR3 has 13 residues. In DNA, the CDR3 is TGTGCCAGCGGGGCGTGGGGGACCGGGGAGCTGTTTTTT. Protein: CASGAWGTGELFF.

A note on this clone: The sample has other DNA sequences that encode this CDR3 too. J is TRBJ2-3 and V is TRBV5-4, with no clear D. In germline, CDR1 is SGHNT, CDR2 YYREEE (reference sequence). Trimming stripped 0 bases from V and 3 bases from J, with 5 bases between. The CDR3 contains 13 residues. The CDR3 sequence: CASSLGLTDTQYF. The CDR3 region has the DNA TGTGCCAGCAGCTTGGGTTTGACAGATACGCAGTATTTT.

The V and J genes are TRBV27 and TRBJ2-2, with 8 bases that match TRBD1. The CDR3 spans 15 residues. Germline V gene data show CDR1 as MNHEY and CDR2 as SMNVEV (reference sequence). J gave up 9 bases and V 3 bases, and 9 bases lay outside the gene matches. The CDR3 sequence: CASSFSGGSIRELFF. The DNA of the CDR3 is TGTGCCAGCAGTTTCTCAGGGGGCTCTATAAGGGAGCTGTTTTTT.

The chain joins TRBV27 to TRBJ2-7, with TRBD1 identical over 7 bases. The CDR3 totals 17 residues. Looked up from germline, CDR1 is MNHEY and CDR2 is SMNVEV (reference sequence). The V segment lost 3 bases and the J segment 0 bases; nucleotides outside the gene matches: 11. CDR3: CASSLQGDPHGSYEQYF. DNA for the CDR3: TGTGCCAGCAGTTTGCAGGGGGATCCCCACGGCTCCTACGAGCAGTACTTC.

The chain couples TRBV25-1 to TRBJ2-1; D possibly matches TRBD1 or TRBD2 (5 bases each). There are 14 residues in the CDR3. Germline V gives CDR1 MGHDK, CDR2 SYGVNS. V was clipped by 8 bases and J by 1 base, with 12 bases between them. The CDR3 loop is CASFGASSYNEQFF. The CDR3 DNA follows: TGTGCCAGCTTCGGGGCATCATCCTACAATGAGCAGTTCTTC.

J is TRBJ2-7 and V is TRBV7-9; 7 nucleotides line up with TRBD2. The CDR3 contains 13 residues. J was trimmed by 6 bases and V by 1 base; bases with no gene match: 3. CDR1 and CDR2 from the germline V gene are SEHNR and FQNEAQ (reference sequence). CDR3 nucleotide sequence: TGTGCCAGCAGCTTAGGTGCGGGAGCCGAGCAGTACTTC. Translation: CASSLGAGAEQYF.

V gene TRBV29-1 combines with J gene TRBJ2-5; possibly TRBD2 for D (6 bases). V lost 3 bases and J lost 4, with 15 bases in between. The germline V gene has CDR1 SQVTM and CDR2 ANQGSEA. The CDR3 runs to 14 residues. The CDR3 DNA reads TGCAGCGTTGAGGAAGGGGCGGGGATAGAGACCCAGTACTTC. Amino acid sequence: CSVEEGAGIETQYF.

The rearrangement uses TRBV27 and TRBJ2-1; D ambiguous. Germline values: CDR1 MNHEY, CDR2 SMNVEV (reference sequence). The CDR3 is made up of 12 amino acids. Trimming took off 6 bases at V and 5 bases at J, with 8 bases between the two ends. Here the CDR3 DNA reads TGTGCCAGCAGGGTGGGGAACAATGAGCAGTTCTTC. Translation gives CASRVGNNEQFF.